These 14 T cell receptor beta chains share one sample of origin, sequenced in a study of radiotherapy plus CTLA-4 blockade in lung cancer. The protocol was immunoSEQ multiplex PCR, while the TCRdb copy is restricted to in-frame clones and leaves out a portion. The repertoire includes tens of thousands of clones, 76% of them detected once, and roughly 15% sits in the top ten. The source was peripheral blood, collected from a patient treated with radiotherapy plus ipilimumab. These TCRs come from a human donor with non-small cell lung cancer whose response to radiotherapy plus ipilimumab could not be evaluated. Some clones in this sample may be carry-over from other donors' samples.

This clone was found once. This chain links TRBV7-9 with TRBJ1-3; TRBD1 matches at 7 bases. J lost 0 bases, V lost 5 bases, and 10 bases had no gene match. Germline V gene sequence: CDR1 SEHNR, CDR2 FQNEAQ (reference sequence). There are 17 residues in the CDR3. CDR3 in DNA: TGTGCCAGCAGCCCACGGACAGGCGTCTTCTCTGGAAACACCATATATTTT. It is translated as CASSPRTGVFSGNTIYF.

V gene TRBV6-5 combines with J gene TRBJ1-4; maybe TRBD1 (5 bases). The germline CDR1 and CDR2 sequences are MNHEY and SVGAGI. The CDR3 has 14 residues. Trimming removed 6 bases at V and 4 bases at J, with 12 bases between. CDR3 residues: CASSDSFYNEKLFF. CDR3 coding DNA: TGTGCCAGCAGCGACAGCTTTTATAATGAAAAACTGTTTTTT.

V and J are TRBV5-1 and TRBJ2-1, with D perhaps matching TRBD2 (6 bases). This CDR3 contains 16 residues. CDR1 is SGHRS, CDR2 YFSETQ, per germline. Between the trimmed V and J ends, which lost 5 bases and 4 bases, there was a span of 19 bases. CDR3 sequence: CASSLWVGSRYNEQFF. CDR3 DNA: TGCGCCAGCAGTCTTTGGGTCGGGAGTAGGTACAATGAGCAGTTCTTC.

The chain combines TRBV7-9 with TRBJ1-1; D gene uncertain. Germline V gives CDR1 SEHNR, CDR2 FQNEAQ (reference sequence). Between the trimmed V and J ends, which lost 0 bases and 10 bases, there was a span of 12 bases. The CDR3 consists of 13 residues. CDR3 nucleotide sequence: TGTGCCAGCAGCTTAGCTCGGGCCGAGGGAGCTTTCTTT. This encodes CASSLARAEGAFF.

This clone occurred a few times. The gene calls are TRBV5-1 and TRBJ2-5; D is unclear. The J call may be mistaken, given a closer DNA end match to TRBJ2-7. The germline V gene encodes CDR1 SGHRS and CDR2 YFSETQ. The CDR3 covers 15 residues. CDR3 nucleotide sequence: TGCGCCAGCAGCTTGGCGGGTTCCGAGACCTACGAGCAGTACTTC. Its translation: CASSLAGSETYEQYF.

This chain connects TRBV28 to TRBJ1-5, with TRBD1 matching over 10 bases. J lost 0 bases, V lost 10 bases, and 9 bases had no gene match. The germline gives CDR1 MDHEN, CDR2 SYDVKM. The CDR3 spans 16 residues. In DNA form, the CDR3 reads TGTGCCACCCATCAGGGACAGGGGAATAGCAATCAGCCCCAGCATTTT. This codes for CATHQGQGNSNQPQHF. Supplemented by reference TRBV28 and TRBJ1-5, the full variable domain reads DVKVTQSSRYLVKRTGEKVFLECVQDMDHENMFWYRQDPGLGLRLIYFSYDVKMKEKGDIPEGYSVSREKKERFSLILESASTNQTSMYLCATHQGQGNSNQPQHFGDGTRLSIL.

The chain has TRBV7-2 and TRBJ1-3, with 8 bases lining up with TRBD1. The CDR3 is 16 amino acids. Germline V gives CDR1 SGHTA, CDR2 FQGNSA. The V gene end was trimmed by 5 bases and the J gene end by 0 bases; junction bases not matched to a gene: 6. CDR3 residues: CASSPDRGASGNTIYF. The CDR3 bases are TGTGCCAGCAGCCCCGACAGGGGCGCCTCTGGAAACACCATATATTTT.

The J gene is TRBJ1-1, the V gene TRBV9, with 7 bases aligning to TRBD1. Losses at the gene ends were 3 bases for V and 0 bases for J; bases not matched to a gene: 8. Germline V gene data show CDR1 as SGDLS and CDR2 as YYNGEE. The CDR3 is made up of 16 amino acids. CDR3 nucleotides: TGTGCCAGCAGCGCCGGGACAGACCTCATGAACACTGAAGCTTTCTTT. Encoded protein: CASSAGTDLMNTEAFF.

This sequence joins TRBV2 and TRBJ1-2; perhaps TRBD1 as D (6 bases). The ends were cut back, 8 bases at V and 5 bases at J, with 21 bases in the middle. From germline, CDR1 is SNHLY and CDR2 FYNNEI. The CDR3 runs 15 residues. Written as DNA, the CDR3 is TGTGCCAGCGGTTCGGGCCGGGGGGCTTTATATGGCTACACCTTC. Its translation is CASGSGRGALYGYTF.

V is TRBV6-5 and J is TRBJ1-2; TRBD1 agrees at 7 bases. The CDR3 sequence is 13 residues long. Trimming removed 0 bases from V and 7 bases from J; junction bases left unmatched: 2. Germline V gene sequence: CDR1 MNHEY, CDR2 SVGAGI. The CDR3 region is CASSYSGGPGYTF. The CDR3 DNA reads TGTGCCAGCAGTTACTCAGGGGGCCCTGGCTACACCTTC.

The V call is TRBV5-1, the J call TRBJ1-1, with TRBD1 matching over 8 bases. V lost 2 bases to trimming and J lost 1 base; unmatched junction nucleotides: 1. In germline, CDR1 is SGHRS, CDR2 YFSETQ. The CDR3 contains 14 residues. The CDR3 sequence: CASSLDRGNTEAFF. CDR3 bases: TGCGCCAGCAGCTTAGACAGGGGGAACACTGAAGCTTTCTTT. The full variable domain, completed using reference TRBV5-1 and TRBJ1-1, is KAGVTQTPRYLIKTRGQQVTLSCSPISGHRSVSWYQQTPGQGLQFLFEYFSETQRNKGNFPGRFSGRQFSNSRSEMNVSTLELGDSALYLCASSLDRGNTEAFFGQGTRLTVV.

J is TRBJ1-1 and V is TRBV7-9, with D uncertain. The CDR3 loop spans 14 amino acids. The germline V gene has CDR1 SEHNR and CDR2 FQNEAQ (reference sequence). The V and J ends lost 0 bases and 1 base respectively, with 6 bases between them. CDR3 residues: CASSLAHGNTEAFF. The DNA for the CDR3 is TGTGCCAGCAGCTTAGCGCACGGGAACACTGAAGCTTTCTTT.

This clone was detected only a few times. J is TRBJ1-1 and V is TRBV10-3; TRBD1 matches at 7 bases. This CDR3 contains 15 residues. CDR1 and CDR2 from the germline V gene are ENHRY and SYGVKD. V was clipped by 3 bases and J by 4 bases; unmatched bases: 8. The CDR3 coding sequence is TGTGCCATCAGTGATTGGGCAGGGGGAGGCACTGAAGCTTTCTTT. This encodes CAISDWAGGGTEAFF.

This clone occurred once. The V gene is TRBV28, the J gene TRBJ1-5; no definite D call. The CDR3 contains 13 residues. From germline, CDR1 is MDHEN and CDR2 SYDVKM. V lost 8 bases and J lost 0, with 8 bases in between. The CDR3 protein is CASGLASNQPQHF. The CDR3 DNA sequence: TGTGCCAGCGGGTTAGCTAGCAATCAGCCCCAGCATTTT.